The source of this TCR beta chain is a study of cytomegalovirus exposure and HLA in healthy donors. Germline CDR1 and CDR2: SGHRS and YFSETQ. V lost 4 bases and J 5 bases, leaving 16 bases between the germline ends. The CDR3 runs 15 residues. Note on this clone: Antigen unknown.

Whole-study findings and limits: The authors later found TCR association rates varying by HLA locus, with DRB1 most and HLA-C fewest.

The PCR was carried out with 60 Vbeta primers and 13 Jbeta primers. As processed by the authors: The count from a later analysis was 70 million to 85 million unique TCR beta chains, 9.5 million to 11 million of them shared. Generated by immunoSEQ multiplex PCR, the TCRdb table keeps only in-frame clones and is missing some. The V and J calls and clone size are taken from that table; D and trimming were inferred from the DNA. The table has over 150,000 clones, roughly four fifths seen once. The rearrangement links TRBV5-1 to TRBJ2-1, with D unclear. Specimen: PBMCs. The receptor comes from a woman in her thirties in good health and CMV-seronegative. The CDR3 protein is CASSPYRNSHNEQFF. The DNA for the CDR3 is TGCGCCAGCAGCCCCTACCGTAATAGCCACAATGAGCAGTTCTTC. Filled out from reference TRBV5-1 and TRBJ2-1, the complete variable domain reads KAGVTQTPRYLIKTRGQQVTLSCSPISGHRSVSWYQQTPGQGLQFLFEYFSETQRNKGNFPGRFSGRQFSNSRSEMNVSTLELGDSALYLCASSPYRNSHNEQFFGPGTRLTVL.